This TCR beta chain was captured by sequencing in a study of OX40 agonist ivuxolimab in advanced cancers. About the full investigation: Ivuxolimab, which targeted the costimulatory receptor OX40 (CD134), was an agonistic, fully human IgG2 monoclonal antibody. Intravenous ivuxolimab was administered to patients every 2 weeks at six dose levels: 0.01, 0.1, 0.3, 1.5, 3 and 10 mg/kg. Among the approximately 50 dose-escalation patients, 19 had hepatocellular carcinoma, about 15 melanoma, 9 renal cell carcinoma and 9 head and neck cancer. In the dose-escalation cohort, 65% to 90% of patients were male, and the mean age was approximately 55 years, with a range of about 23 to 80. Patients were allowed to have had prior anti-PD-1, anti-PD-L1 or anti-CTLA-4 therapy, and approximately 40% of the dose-escalation patients had previously received checkpoint inhibitors. Partial responses occurred in three dose-escalation patients, of whom one had hepatocellular carcinoma and two had cutaneous melanoma. The purpose of peripheral TCRbeta sequencing was to test whether ivuxolimab changed TCR sequence diversity and led to clonal T-cell expansion. The monotherapy dose-escalation portion (N of about 50 patients) of the phase I ivuxolimab trial is reported in the paper. Results the study describes overall, beyond this receptor: After ivuxolimab, CD8+ T cells had more expanded clones than CD4+ T cells on average. The antigen specificity of the peripheral T cells that underwent clonal expansion was not determined. Low levels of normalized T-cell clonal expansion were also shown by some nonresponding patients. Clonal expansion of both CD4+ and CD8+ blood T cells was observed from baseline to week 6 at doses 0.1 to 3.0 mg/kg. In partial responders in the 0.1-3.0 mg/kg groups, normalized peripheral clonal expansion was found to be among the lowest, especially among CD8+ T cells.

The trial excluded patients who had a history of autoimmune disease or were on systemic immunosuppression. Peripheral blood for TCR sequencing was collected from all dose cohorts at baseline, on cycle 4 day 1, and on cycle 7 day 1. Samples were obtained from an open-label, multicenter, first-in-human phase I dose-escalation trial of ivuxolimab. Adults with locally advanced or metastatic head and neck squamous cell, hepatocellular, melanoma or renal cell carcinoma were enrolled in the trial. Before TCR sequencing, CD4+ and CD8+ T cells were separately sorted from peripheral blood. Of note for this clone: Its antigen remains unidentified. Base quality data are lacking; no much larger clone is found one base away.

For sequencing of the TCRbeta CDR3 region, genomic DNA was extracted from the sorted cells. The immunoSEQ Assay was used for sequencing of TCRbeta CDR3 regions. TCRdb holds this immuneACCESS table with in-frame rearrangements only. Some clones are missing; in checked studies, unresolved V genes explain under half, and the rest has no known cause. Here the sample has about 90,000 clones; under 95% occur a single time. The top ten clonotypes cover around 1.7% of the sample. Spanning cysteine to phenylalanine, the CDR3 consists of 14 amino acids. The read is trimmed to its CDR3 DNA, 42 bases read in frame from base 1. The germline V gene specifies MDHEN as CDR1 and SYDVKM as CDR2. Relative to germline, V is 4 bases shorter and J is 4 bases shorter, with 13 bases between their ends.

The receptor's source is an adult with an advanced solid tumor such as melanoma, head and neck, liver or kidney cancer. The sequencing used CD4+ or CD8+ T cells sorted from blood, collected in a trial of the OX40 agonist ivuxolimab. The V and J genes are TRBV28 and TRBJ1-2; a tentative D match to TRBD1 spans 6 bases. The DNA is as follows: TGTGCCAGCAGTTCTCCGGGACAAAGCTATGGCTACACCTTC. It encodes CASSSPGQSYGYTF.